This TCR beta chain was captured in a study of long-term antiretroviral therapy in people with HIV. Researchers report immunoSEQ v3.0 was run at survey level. The data were produced by immunoSEQ multiplex PCR, yet TCRdb's version contains in-frame clones alone and is incomplete. This table has about 35,000 clones, around 74% appearing once. Before they underwent DNA extraction, samples held roughly 0.95-11 million cryopreserved PBMC. Study-wide results and limits: Researchers lacked any data on ART adherence, viral resistance or therapy changes. HIV repertoires showed narrower CDR3 length ranges than controls.

This CDR3 has 17 residues. Trimming removed 4 bases from V and 2 bases from J, with 19 bases in between. Germline loops: CDR1 SGHNT, CDR2 YYREEE (reference sequence). As to this clone: Its antigen is not identified.

The rearrangement uses TRBV5-4 and TRBJ2-1; D is ambiguous. The material was unsorted PBMCs, obtained 3 years after starting antiretroviral therapy. This clonotype was obtained from a middle-aged man with HIV. As DNA, the CDR3 is TGTGCCAGCAGCAGTTATAAGAGCCGTGGAACCTACAATGAGCAGTTCTTC. Protein sequence: CASSSYKSRGTYNEQFF.